These 23 T cell receptor beta chains were all obtained from the same sample, sequenced in a study of technical replicates of blood from a few donors. The assay was immunoSEQ multiplex PCR, and TCRdb's table has in-frame clones only and misses some. The data contain about 93,000 clones, 95% of them seen just once; the ten biggest clones take up more than 0.2%. Sequencing input: T cells isolated from PBMCs. These receptors originate from a human donor in good health.

The count of this clone is one. J is TRBJ1-6 and V is TRBV30; perhaps TRBD1 as D (6 bases). V was trimmed by 2 bases and J by 10 bases, leaving 15 bases between them. The CDR3 runs 14 residues. Germline CDR1 GTSNPN, CDR2 SVGIG (reference sequence). This CDR3 reads CAWSTGLVRSPLHF. The DNA of the CDR3 is TGTGCCTGGAGTACAGGGCTTGTAAGGTCACCCCTCCACTTT.

The gene calls are TRBV25-1 and TRBJ2-1; TRBD2 is a possible D gene (6 bases). CDR1 and CDR2 (germline): MGHDK, SYGVNS. V lost 6 bases and J 4 bases, leaving 13 bases between the germline ends. This CDR3 has 14 residues. The CDR3 DNA is TGTGCCAGCAGGCGTAGCGGAACTTACAATGAGCAGTTCTTC. Its translation is CASRRSGTYNEQFF.

The chain has TRBV20-1 and TRBJ1-3; D is ambiguous. Germline CDR1 is DFQATT and CDR2 is SNEGSKA (reference sequence). The V end lost 7 bases, the J end lost 8 bases, and 12 bases lay between the germline ends. There are 11 residues in the CDR3. The CDR3 loop is CSVGLLDTIYF. The CDR3 bases are TGCAGTGTTGGGCTCTTGGACACCATATATTTT.

The chain combines TRBV6-5 with TRBJ1-1; possibly TRBD1 for D (6 bases). Germline CDR1 reads MNHEY; CDR2 reads SVGAGI. Trimming stripped 5 bases from V and 6 bases from J, with 16 bases between. The CDR3 is made up of 14 amino acids. The CDR3 DNA reads as TGTGCCAGCAGTCCGGAACCACAGGGACCTGAAGCTTTCTTT. As protein: CASSPEPQGPEAFF.

The gene calls are TRBV6-5 and TRBJ2-2, with D perhaps matching TRBD1 (5 bases). The CDR3 contains 15 residues. With 2 bases removed from V and 1 base from J, the gap between germline ends came to 8 bases. Per the germline V gene, CDR1 is MNHEY and CDR2 is SVGAGI. In DNA form, the CDR3 reads TGTGCCAGCAGTTACGTCCAGGGGAACACCGGGGAGCTGTTTTTT. Protein product: CASSYVQGNTGELFF.

This chain connects TRBV6-1 to TRBJ2-7, with a possible D match to TRBD1 (5 bases). CDR3 length: 13 residues. CDR1 is MNHNS and CDR2 is SASEGT in the germline V gene. V was trimmed by 1 base and J by 6 bases, leaving 10 bases between them. Here the CDR3 DNA reads TGTGCCAGCAGTGAAGAACAGGCCTTCGAGCAGTACTTC. Protein product: CASSEEQAFEQYF.

This chain connects TRBV13 to TRBJ2-2; TRBD2 matches at 11 bases. The CDR3 is 17 amino acids. CDR1 and CDR2 (germline): PRHDT, FYEKMQ (reference sequence). Trimming took 2 bases from V and 5 from J; bases not matched to a gene: 7. The DNA of the CDR3 is TGTGCCAGCAGCTTAATACTAGCGGGAGTGGGGACCGGGGAGCTGTTTTTT. Translating gives CASSLILAGVGTGELFF.

CDR3 DNA: TGTGCCTGGAGTGTCCCAGCGACCTACACCGGGGAGCTGTTTTTT. Residues: CAWSVPATYTGELFF. The genes are TRBV30 and TRBJ2-2; D unresolved. The CDR3 extends over 15 amino acids. The V end lost 0 bases, the J end lost 3 bases, and 11 bases lay between the germline ends. The germline V gene encodes CDR1 GTSNPN and CDR2 SVGIG (reference sequence).

The V and J genes are TRBV27 and TRBJ2-5; 7 positions agree with TRBD2. The germline gives CDR1 MNHEY, CDR2 SMNVEV (reference sequence). CDR3 size: 16 residues. Germline trimming cut 6 bases from V and 4 bases from J; bases unmatched to any gene: 14. The CDR3 here is CASRAFGEGEGETQYF. In nucleotides, the CDR3 is TGTGCCAGCAGGGCTTTTGGCGAAGGGGAGGGAGAGACCCAGTACTTC.

The chain is built from TRBV9 and TRBJ2-3; 7 bases are a match to TRBD2. V lost 2 bases and J lost 0; bases outside the gene matches: 12. The CDR3 has 18 residues. Germline loops: CDR1 SGDLS, CDR2 YYNGEE. The CDR3 coding sequence is TGTGCCAGCAGCGTTGCTTTCCTGCGCGGGGGTAGCACAGATACGCAGTATTTT. Its protein product is CASSVAFLRGGSTDTQYF.

This clone was counted once. This chain links TRBV2 with TRBJ2-2; D is ambiguous. Trimming left V 3 bases short and J 6 bases short, with 8 bases between. The CDR3 is made up of 13 amino acids. CDR1 and CDR2 from the germline V gene are SNHLY and FYNNEI. CDR3 loop: CASSDYSSGELFF. CDR3 DNA sequence: TGTGCCAGCAGTGATTATAGTTCCGGGGAGCTGTTTTTT.

The chain combines TRBV29-1 with TRBJ1-3, with 9 bases aligning to TRBD1. Germline CDR1 SQVTM, CDR2 ANQGSEA. CDR3 length: 14 amino acids. V was clipped by 7 bases and J by 1 base; unmatched bases: 5. In DNA, the CDR3 is TGCAGCGCCCGGGACAGGGAGTCTGGAAACACCATATATTTT. Translated, it gives CSARDRESGNTIYF.

The chain combines TRBV27 with TRBJ1-1; D not resolved. V was pared by 11 bases and J by 9 bases, with 16 bases between. Germline values: CDR1 MNHEY, CDR2 SMNVEV (reference sequence). The CDR3 sequence is 11 residues long. In nucleotides, the CDR3 is TGTGCCTGGCGGTGGTTGGGTCAAGCTTTCTTT. Translating it yields CAWRWLGQAFF.

The chain couples TRBV5-1 to TRBJ2-1, with TRBD1 as a possible D gene (6 bases). CDR1 is SGHRS and CDR2 is YFSETQ in the germline V gene. V was trimmed by 4 bases and J by 5 bases, leaving 13 bases between them. The CDR3 has 14 residues. CDR3 region: CASSLPTGDNEQFF. The CDR3, as DNA: TGCGCCAGCAGCCTTCCGACAGGCGACAATGAGCAGTTCTTC.

The chain recombines TRBV5-4 with TRBJ1-2, with TRBD1 matching over 7 bases. This CDR3 has 17 amino acids. Trimming removed 0 bases from V and 7 bases from J; junction bases left unmatched: 15. CDR1 is SGHNT and CDR2 is YYREEE in the germline V gene (reference sequence). The CDR3 sequence: CASSLVDTGTAFGGYTF. CDR3 coding DNA: TGTGCCAGCAGCTTGGTGGATACCGGGACAGCCTTCGGTGGCTACACCTTC.

The chain uses TRBV11-2 and TRBJ2-1; maybe TRBD2 (5 bases). The germline V gene has CDR1 SGHAT and CDR2 FQNNGV. The V and J ends lost 3 bases and 4 bases respectively, with 13 bases between them. The CDR3 is 15 amino acids. The CDR3 coding sequence is TGTGCCAGCAGCTTTGAGGGAGTGGGGTACAATGAGCAGTTCTTC. Translating gives CASSFEGVGYNEQFF.

The chain joins TRBV6-5 to TRBJ2-7; D is possibly TRBD2 (5 bases). CDR3 length: 12 residues. Trimming stripped 0 bases from V and 6 bases from J, with 6 bases between. Germline V gene sequence: CDR1 MNHEY, CDR2 SVGAGI. The CDR3 reads CASSYSGGEQYF. The CDR3 nucleotides are TGTGCCAGCAGTTACTCCGGAGGCGAGCAGTACTTC.

The V and J genes are TRBV28 and TRBJ1-2; TRBD1 is a possible D gene (5 bases). The CDR3 totals 13 residues. V lost 3 bases, J lost 4 bases, and 9 bases lay in between. Germline assignment: CDR1 MDHEN and CDR2 SYDVKM. CDR3 coding DNA: TGTGCCAGCAGTTTGCAGGGTGGCTATGGCTACACCTTC. Protein: CASSLQGGYGYTF.

V gene TRBV11-3 combines with J gene TRBJ1-5; no clear D gene. V dropped 3 bases and J dropped 4 bases, with 4 bases sitting between them. Germline V lookup: CDR1 SGHNT, CDR2 YENEEA. The CDR3 is 12 amino acids. The CDR3 nucleotides are TGTGCCAGCAGCTTTCCGAATCAGCCCCAGCATTTT. Encoded protein: CASSFPNQPQHF.

The chain couples TRBV2 to TRBJ1-1; TRBD1 might be the D (5 bases). The ends were cut back, 7 bases at V and 3 bases at J, with 12 bases in the middle. The germline V gene encodes CDR1 SNHLY and CDR2 FYNNEI. This CDR3 region has 13 residues. This CDR3 reads CASTVGTHTEAFF. The CDR3 DNA sequence: TGTGCCAGCACCGTGGGGACTCACACTGAAGCTTTCTTT.

V gene TRBV7-9 combines with J gene TRBJ2-3; 8 bases fit TRBD2. Germline values: CDR1 SEHNR, CDR2 FQNEAQ (reference sequence). The CDR3 covers 15 residues. J lost 1 base, V lost 2 bases, and 2 bases had no gene match. The CDR3 sequence: CASSLTSGRTDTQYF. The CDR3 DNA follows: TGTGCCAGCAGCTTAACTAGCGGTCGCACAGATACGCAGTATTTT.

The chain combines TRBV6-5 with TRBJ2-3, with TRBD1 matching over 8 bases. The V gene's germline CDR1 is MNHEY and CDR2 SVGAGI. The V and J ends lost 4 bases and 2 bases, in that order; junction bases with no gene match: 5. The CDR3 length is 15 residues. The CDR3 DNA reads TGTGCCAGCAGTTCCCCGGGACAGGCCACAGATACGCAGTATTTT. Protein sequence: CASSSPGQATDTQYF.

The genes are TRBV11-2 and TRBJ2-7; tentatively, D is TRBD1 (6 bases). Germline values: CDR1 SGHAT, CDR2 FQNNGV. The CDR3 covers 14 residues. Between the trimmed V and J ends, which lost 5 bases and 0 bases, there was a span of 11 bases. As DNA, the CDR3 is TGTGCCAGCAGCGTCGACAGGACCTCCTACGAGCAGTACTTC. Encoded protein: CASSVDRTSYEQYF.